Following are 13 T cell receptor beta chains from one sample sequenced in a study of identical twins (dated by TCRdb to the mid-2010s). The library was obtained by 5' RACE. This sample was sequenced with an Illumina HiSeq 2000. Using fastp trimming at Q25 and MiXCR clonotype assembly, TCRdb reanalyzed the public sequencing data and kept in-frame beta chains. Identical CDR3 protein sequences are pooled into one entry, listed with their most common genes and DNA. The sample data list 500,000 to 700,000 distinct CDR3 sequences, and around 7.4% of these were observed just once. The ten largest clones add up to 1.5% to 2% of the sample. The same data also contributed to another study, on yellow fever vaccine responses in identical twins.

Sequenced: PBMCs. The source of these receptors is a woman aged 18-29 years in good health.

This clonotype appeared many times. The CDR3 here is CASSSGTSRTGELFF. The CDR3 DNA is TGCGCCAGCAGCTCAGGGACTAGCCGGACCGGGGAGCTGTTTTTT. The genes are TRBV5-1 and TRBJ2-2, with 9 bases identical to TRBD2. The CDR3 covers 15 residues. V lost 3 bases to trimming and J lost 5 bases; unmatched junction nucleotides: 5. Per the germline V gene, CDR1 is SGHRS and CDR2 is YFSETQ.

The rearrangement links TRBV4-1 to TRBJ1-6, with 7 bases matching TRBD1. Looked up from germline, CDR1 is MGHRA and CDR2 is YSYEKL. This CDR3 region has 19 residues. V shed 0 bases, J shed 0 bases, and the junction held 8 bases outside the gene matches. CDR3 in amino acids: CASSQDLVRGFSYNSPLHF. CDR3 bases: TGCGCCAGCAGCCAAGATCTGGTCAGGGGGTTCTCCTATAATTCACCCCTCCACTTT.

This clonotype was seen a few times. The chain employs TRBV5-1 and TRBJ2-1; 7 bases align to TRBD2. V lost 3 bases, J lost 3 bases, and 6 bases stayed unmatched. The CDR3 sequence is 15 residues long. CDR1 SGHRS and CDR2 YFSETQ come from the germline V gene. CDR3 amino acids: CASSSAGANYNEQFF. DNA for the CDR3: TGCGCCAGCAGCTCGGCGGGAGCTAACTACAATGAGCAGTTCTTC.

This clonotype was counted many times. The J gene is TRBJ1-3, the V gene TRBV12-3 or TRBV12-4; D unclear. The CDR3 is 15 residues long. V gave up 5 bases and J gave up 0 bases, with 11 bases separating them. CDR3 in amino acids: CASSPDGSSGNTIYF. The CDR3 bases are TGTGCCAGCAGTCCGGACGGGAGCTCTGGAAACACCATATATTTT.

As DNA, the CDR3 is TGTGCCAGCAGCCAAGAGGGTAGCGGGAGAAGCTCCTACAATGAGCAGTTCTTC. It codes for CASSQEGSGRSSYNEQFF. The chain uses TRBV3-1 and TRBJ2-1, with 9 bases identical to TRBD2. Germline V CDR1 and CDR2: LGHDT, YNNKEL (reference sequence). CDR3 length equals 18 residues. The V and J ends lost 0 bases and 0 bases, in that order; junction bases with no gene match: 6.

This clonotype was detected many times. The rearrangement uses TRBV10-3 and TRBJ2-3; D perhaps matches TRBD2 (5 bases). The CDR3 has 16 amino acids. V was pared by 3 bases and J by 8 bases, with 21 bases between. The germline V gene encodes CDR1 ENHRY and CDR2 SYGVKD. CDR3 sequence reads: CAISDPSPSKSGTQYF. DNA for the CDR3: TGTGCCATCAGTGACCCTTCGCCTAGCAAAAGCGGTACGCAGTATTTT.

V is TRBV29-1 and J is TRBJ2-7, with D perhaps given as TRBD1 or TRBD2 (6 bases each). Germline assignment: CDR1 SQVTM and CDR2 ANQGSEA. The CDR3 length is 12 residues. The V end lost 8 bases, the J end lost 6 bases, and 17 bases lay between the germline ends. CDR3 sequence: CSPGRGDSEQYV. For the CDR3, the DNA is TGCAGCCCGGGAAGGGGGGATAGCGAGCAGTACGTC.

This chain joins TRBV6-1 and TRBJ2-1, with D perhaps TRBD2 (6 bases). The germline V gene encodes CDR1 MNHNS and CDR2 SASEGT. V was clipped by 7 bases and J by 0 bases, with 10 bases between them. This CDR3 has 14 amino acids. CDR3 bases: TGTGCCAGCATGGAGGGCGGCTCCTACAATGAGCAGTTCTTC. This translates into CASMEGGSYNEQFF.

This clonotype turned up a few times. The gene calls are TRBV21-1 and TRBJ2-7; the table's D call TRBD2 went unverified against the DNA. TRBV21-1 is a recognized pseudogene. The CDR3 sequence is 17 residues long. CDR3 residues: CASSKAWLAGILYEQYV. CDR3 bases: TGTGCCAGCAGCAAAGCATGGCTAGCGGGGATACTATACGAGCAGTACGTC.

This clonotype has just a few counts. The chain recombines TRBV28 with TRBJ2-3; perhaps D is TRBD1 or TRBD2 (5 bases each). Germline V gene data show CDR1 as MDHEN and CDR2 as SYDVKM. The CDR3 loop spans 13 amino acids. V was clipped by 10 bases and J by 6 bases, with 17 bases between them. This CDR3 is CATRDLATDTQYF. Here the CDR3 DNA reads TGTGCCACCCGGGACCTAGCAACGGATACGCAGTATTTT.

In its sample, this clonotype was seen a few times. This CDR3 is CASSPGLPRLEFF. DNA for the CDR3: TGTGCCAGCAGCCCGGGACTCCCGAGACTGGAGTTCTTC. The chain joins TRBV5-6 to TRBJ2-1; the D gene is possibly TRBD2 (6 bases). V lost 4 bases to trimming and J lost 14 bases, with 19 bases between them. Germline CDR1 and CDR2: SGHDT and YYEEEE. This CDR3 spans 13 amino acids. Full variable domain (rest looked up from reference TRBV5-6 and TRBJ2-1): DAGVTQSPTHLIKTRGQQVTLRCSPKSGHDTVSWYQQALGQGPQFIFQYYEEEERQRGNFPDRFSGHQFPNYSSELNVNALLLGDSALYLCASSPGLPRLEFFGPGTRLTVL.

V gene TRBV27 combines with J gene TRBJ2-3; D not resolved. Germline V gene data show CDR1 as MNHEY and CDR2 as SMNVEV (reference sequence). The CDR3 runs to 20 residues. Between the trimmed V and J ends, which lost 3 bases and 2 bases, there was a span of 27 bases. CDR3 sequence (DNA): TGTGCCAGCAGTTTTCTCGCCGGACCCATAAACCGCGATTCCACAGATACGCAGTATTTT. Its protein is CASSFLAGPINRDSTDTQYF.

At least ten counts were recorded for this clonotype. The chain uses TRBV18 and TRBJ2-3, with D maybe TRBD1 (5 bases). V gave up 3 bases and J gave up 5 bases, with 9 bases separating them. The length of the CDR3 is 13 residues. CDR1 is KGHSH and CDR2 is LQKENI in the germline V gene. The CDR3 bases are TGTGCCAGCTCACCGGACAAAGGAGATACGCAGTATTTT. Residues: CASSPDKGDTQYF.